The clone carrying this T cell receptor beta chain was picked up many times. Amplified TCR beta CDR3 regions came from RNA transcripts. The primer set for the first-round RT-PCR of the TCR CDR3 was HTBI. TCRdb itself ran the multiplex PCR reads through MiXCR, one entry per CDR3 protein. The sample has approximately 710,000 distinct CDR3 sequences, about 18% seen once; the top ten hold about 16%. There are 14 residues in the CDR3. CDR1 and CDR2 (germline): SGHRS, YFSETQ. The germline V and J ends were trimmed by 6 bases and 2 bases, with 14 bases remaining between them. The data were taken from a study of T cells in Graves' hyperthyroidism and ophthalmopathy.

The receptor was isolated from a man aged 50-59 years with Graves' hyperthyroidism. The rearrangement uses TRBV5-1 and TRBJ1-1; D might be TRBD1 (5 bases). Sequenced sample: blood. The CDR3 DNA follows: TGCGCCAGCAATCTGGAGGGGAGTAACACTGAAGCTTTCTTT. This translates into CASNLEGSNTEAFF.